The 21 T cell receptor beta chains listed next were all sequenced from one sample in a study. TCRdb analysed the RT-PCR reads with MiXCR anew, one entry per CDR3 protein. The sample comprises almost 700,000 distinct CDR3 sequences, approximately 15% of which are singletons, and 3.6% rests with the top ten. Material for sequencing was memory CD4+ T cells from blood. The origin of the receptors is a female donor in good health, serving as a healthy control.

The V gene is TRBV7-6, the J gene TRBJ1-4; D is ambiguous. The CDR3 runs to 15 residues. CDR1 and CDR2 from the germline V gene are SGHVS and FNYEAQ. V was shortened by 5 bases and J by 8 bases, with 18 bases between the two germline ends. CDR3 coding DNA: TGTGCCAGCAGCCTAGGGAGGGCGGCTCTGGAAAAACTGTTTTTT. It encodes CASSLGRAALEKLFF.

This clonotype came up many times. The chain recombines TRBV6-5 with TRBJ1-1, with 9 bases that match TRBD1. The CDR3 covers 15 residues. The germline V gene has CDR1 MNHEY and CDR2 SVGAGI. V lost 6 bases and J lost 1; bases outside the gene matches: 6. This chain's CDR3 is CASSTRQGGNTEAFF. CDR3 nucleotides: TGTGCCAGCAGCACTCGACAGGGGGGGAACACTGAAGCTTTCTTT.

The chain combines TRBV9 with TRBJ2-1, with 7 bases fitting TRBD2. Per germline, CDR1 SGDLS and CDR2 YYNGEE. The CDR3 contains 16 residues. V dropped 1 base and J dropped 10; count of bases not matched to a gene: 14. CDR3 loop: CASSVSGTVRGNEQFF. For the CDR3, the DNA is TGTGCCAGCAGCGTAAGCGGGACCGTGCGGGGTAACGAGCAGTTCTTC.

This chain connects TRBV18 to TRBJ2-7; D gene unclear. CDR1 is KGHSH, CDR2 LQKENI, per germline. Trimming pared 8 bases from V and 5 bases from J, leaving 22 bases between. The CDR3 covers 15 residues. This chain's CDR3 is CASTGSGQEIHEQYF. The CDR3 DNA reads TGTGCCAGCACGGGCTCCGGGCAGGAGATCCACGAGCAGTACTTC.

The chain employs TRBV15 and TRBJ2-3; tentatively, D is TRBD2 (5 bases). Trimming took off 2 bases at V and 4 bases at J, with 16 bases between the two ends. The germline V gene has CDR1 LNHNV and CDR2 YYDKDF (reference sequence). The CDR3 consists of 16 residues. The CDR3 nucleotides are TGTGCCACCAGCAGAACCGGGAAAGATCGGTCAGATACGCAGTATTTT. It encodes CATSRTGKDRSDTQYF.

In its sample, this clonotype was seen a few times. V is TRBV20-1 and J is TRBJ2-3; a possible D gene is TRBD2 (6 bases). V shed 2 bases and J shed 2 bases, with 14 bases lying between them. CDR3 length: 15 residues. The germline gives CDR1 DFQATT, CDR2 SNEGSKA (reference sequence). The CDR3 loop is CSARYEGGITDTQYF. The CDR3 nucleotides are TGCAGTGCTAGATACGAGGGCGGGATCACAGATACGCAGTATTTT.

The CDR3 region is CASSLGLAGGLNTEELFF. CDR3 in DNA: TGCGCCAGCAGCTTAGGACTAGCGGGAGGACTCAACACCGAAGAGCTGTTTTTT. The chain is built from TRBV5-1 and TRBJ2-2; 14 bases match TRBD2. Germline CDR1 is SGHRS and CDR2 is YFSETQ. CDR3 length equals 18 residues. V shed 2 bases, J shed 11 bases, and the junction held 14 bases outside the gene matches.

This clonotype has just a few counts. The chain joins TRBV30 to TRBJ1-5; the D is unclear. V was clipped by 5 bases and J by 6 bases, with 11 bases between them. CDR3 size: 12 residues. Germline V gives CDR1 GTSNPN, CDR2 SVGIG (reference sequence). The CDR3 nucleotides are TGTGCCTGGGGCCTCGGTGGTCAGCCCCAGCATTTT. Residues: CAWGLGGQPQHF.

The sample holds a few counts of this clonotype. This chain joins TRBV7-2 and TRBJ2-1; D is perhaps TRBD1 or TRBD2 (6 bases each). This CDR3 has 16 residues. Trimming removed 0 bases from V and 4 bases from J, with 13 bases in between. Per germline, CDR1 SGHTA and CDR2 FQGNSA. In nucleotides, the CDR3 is TGTGCCAGCAGCTTAGCGCGGGGACATATTTACAATGAGCAGTTCTTC. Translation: CASSLARGHIYNEQFF.

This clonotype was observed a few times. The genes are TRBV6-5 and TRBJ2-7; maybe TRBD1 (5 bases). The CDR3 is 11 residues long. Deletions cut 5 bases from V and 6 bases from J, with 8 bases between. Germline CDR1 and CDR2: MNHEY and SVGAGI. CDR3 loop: CASSNTGEQYF. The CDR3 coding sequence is TGTGCCAGCAGTAATACAGGCGAGCAGTACTTC.

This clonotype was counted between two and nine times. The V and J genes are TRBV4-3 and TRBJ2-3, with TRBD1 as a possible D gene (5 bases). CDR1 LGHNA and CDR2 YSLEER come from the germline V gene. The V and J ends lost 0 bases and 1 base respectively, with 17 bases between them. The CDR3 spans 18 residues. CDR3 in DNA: TGCGCCAGCAGCCAAGAAAAGAGTTCGACAGACCGCACAGATACGCAGTATTTT. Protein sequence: CASSQEKSSTDRTDTQYF.

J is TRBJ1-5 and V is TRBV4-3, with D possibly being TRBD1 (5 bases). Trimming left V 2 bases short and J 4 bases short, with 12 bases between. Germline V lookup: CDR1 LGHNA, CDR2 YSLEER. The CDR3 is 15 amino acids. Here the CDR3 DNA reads TGCGCCAGCAGCCAAAGACAGCATACTAATCAGCCCCAGCATTTT. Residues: CASSQRQHTNQPQHF.

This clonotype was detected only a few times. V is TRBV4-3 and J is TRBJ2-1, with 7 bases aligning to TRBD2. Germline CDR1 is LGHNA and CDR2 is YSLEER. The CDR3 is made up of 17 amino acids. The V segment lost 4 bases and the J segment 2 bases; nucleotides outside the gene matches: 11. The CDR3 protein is CASSRVAGDYPYNEQFF. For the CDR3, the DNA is TGCGCCAGCAGCCGAGTTGCGGGGGACTACCCCTACAATGAGCAGTTCTTC.

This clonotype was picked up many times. The CDR3, as DNA: TGTGCCAGCCGACAAAGGCGGCAAGAGACCCAGTACTTC. It codes for CASRQRRQETQYF. The chain uses TRBV27 and TRBJ2-5; the D is unclear. The CDR3 is 13 amino acids. CDR1 MNHEY and CDR2 SMNVEV come from the germline V gene (reference sequence). Trimming took 8 bases from V and 2 from J, leaving 12 bases between them.

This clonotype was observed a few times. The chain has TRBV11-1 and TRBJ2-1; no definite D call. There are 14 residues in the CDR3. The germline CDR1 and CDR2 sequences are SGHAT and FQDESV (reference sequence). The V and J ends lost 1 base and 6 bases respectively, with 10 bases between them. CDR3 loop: CASSLEPSANEQFF. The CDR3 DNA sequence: TGTGCCAGCAGCTTAGAACCTAGTGCCAATGAGCAGTTCTTC.

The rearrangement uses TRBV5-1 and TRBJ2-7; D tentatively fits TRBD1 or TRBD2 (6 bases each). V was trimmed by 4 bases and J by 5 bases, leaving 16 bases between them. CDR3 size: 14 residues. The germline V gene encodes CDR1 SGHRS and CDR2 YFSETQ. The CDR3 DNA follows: TGCGCCAGCAGCCCAGTGGGGGGCGGAGACGAGCAGTACTTC. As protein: CASSPVGGGDEQYF.

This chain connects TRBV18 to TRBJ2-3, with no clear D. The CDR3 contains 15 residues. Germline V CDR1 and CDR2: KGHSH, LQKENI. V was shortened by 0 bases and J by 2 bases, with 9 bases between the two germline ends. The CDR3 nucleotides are TGTGCCAGCTCACCACCGGGCGAGATCACAGATACGCAGTATTTT. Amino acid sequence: CASSPPGEITDTQYF.

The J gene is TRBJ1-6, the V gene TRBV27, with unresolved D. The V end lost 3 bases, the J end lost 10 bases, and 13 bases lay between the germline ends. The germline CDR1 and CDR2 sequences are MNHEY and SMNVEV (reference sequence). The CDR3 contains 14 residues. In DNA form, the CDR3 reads TGTGCCAGCAGTTTGAAGGTCGTGGGGTCACCCCTCCACTTT. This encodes CASSLKVVGSPLHF.

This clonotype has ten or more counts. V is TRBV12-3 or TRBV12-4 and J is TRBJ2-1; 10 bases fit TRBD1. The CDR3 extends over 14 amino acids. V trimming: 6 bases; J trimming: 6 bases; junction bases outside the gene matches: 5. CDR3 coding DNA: TGTGCCAGCAGCCCCGGGACAGGGGCCAATGAGCAGTTCTTC. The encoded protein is CASSPGTGANEQFF.

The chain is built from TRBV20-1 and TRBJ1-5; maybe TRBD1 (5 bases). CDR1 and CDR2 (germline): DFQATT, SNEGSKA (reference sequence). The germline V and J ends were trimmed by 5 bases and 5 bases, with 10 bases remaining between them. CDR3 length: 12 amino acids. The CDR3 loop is CSAAGTYQPQHF. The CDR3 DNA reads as TGCAGTGCTGCAGGGACCTATCAGCCCCAGCATTTT.

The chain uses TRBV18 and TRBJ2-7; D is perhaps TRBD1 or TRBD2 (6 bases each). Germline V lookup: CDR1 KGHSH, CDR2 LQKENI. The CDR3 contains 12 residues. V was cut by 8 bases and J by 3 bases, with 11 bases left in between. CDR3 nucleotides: TGTGCCAGCCGGGGGACACACTACGAGCAGTACTTC. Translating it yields CASRGTHYEQYF.